The 8 T cell receptor beta chains presented below share a single source sample, sequenced in a study of cytomegalovirus exposure and HLA in healthy donors. The PCR was carried out with 60 Vbeta primers and 13 Jbeta primers. Data came from immunoSEQ multiplex PCR; TCRdb stores just in-frame clones and leaves some out. The sample has about 250,000 clones; around 90% are singletons. Sequenced material: PBMCs. The origin of the receptors is a girl aged 2 to 10 in good health and CMV-seronegative.

On this clone: One end of the junction is discordant with germline, which a read error may explain. The chain links TRBV18 to TRBJ1-6, with D unresolved. The V gene's germline CDR1 is KGHSH and CDR2 LQKENI. The length of the CDR3 is 16 residues. CDR3 residues: CASSPLFETGNSPLHF. The DNA for the CDR3 is TGTGCCAGCTCACCCCTCTTCGAAACGGGGAATTCACCCCTTCACTTT. The entire variable domain, with the rest obtained from reference TRBV18 and TRBJ1-6, is as follows: NAGVMQNPRHLVRRRGQEARLRCSPMKGHSHVYWYRQLPEEGLKFMVYLQKENIIDESGMPKERFSAEFPKEGPSILRIQQVVRGDSAAYFCASSPLFETGNSPLHFGNGTRLTVT.

This chain joins TRBV19 and TRBJ1-1; 9 bases match TRBD1. This CDR3 has 14 residues. CDR1 LNHDA and CDR2 SQIVND come from the germline V gene (reference sequence). Trimming at V came to 3 bases and at J to 1 base, leaving 0 bases not matched to a gene. This CDR3 is CASSMGQGNTEAFF. The CDR3 DNA follows: TGTGCCAGTAGTATGGGACAGGGGAACACTGAAGCTTTCTTT.

The chain carries TRBV5-1 and TRBJ1-2, with 7 bases that match TRBD1. V shed 4 bases and J 4 bases; nucleotides not matched to a gene: 13. The CDR3 runs to 16 residues. Per the germline V gene, CDR1 is SGHRS and CDR2 is YFSETQ. In DNA, the CDR3 is TGCGCCAGCAGCCCTACGGTGGCAGGGGGTGGCTATGGCTACACCTTC. Translated: CASSPTVAGGGYGYTF.

A word on this clone: This CDR3 is also generated by other DNA sequences in the sample. The chain is built from TRBV27 and TRBJ1-2; 8 positions agree with TRBD1. The CDR3 has 13 residues. J lost 4 bases, V lost 3 bases, and 1 base had no gene match. Germline V CDR1 and CDR2: MNHEY, SMNVEV (reference sequence). The CDR3 sequence: CASSFGQGYGYTF. The DNA of the CDR3 is TGTGCCAGCAGTTTTGGACAGGGCTATGGCTACACCTTC.

This clone was picked up one time. This chain joins TRBV10-1 and TRBJ2-5, with TRBD2 identical over 12 bases. V lost 0 bases, J lost 5 bases, and 4 bases stayed unmatched. The CDR3 length is 16 residues. Germline CDR1 is WNHNN and CDR2 is SYGVQD (reference sequence). CDR3 nucleotides: TGCGCCAGCAGTGAGTCGCTAGCGGGGGGGCCGGAGACCCAGTACTTC. Protein: CASSESLAGGPETQYF.

J is TRBJ2-7 and V is TRBV19; 7 bases map to TRBD1. The CDR3 sequence is 13 residues long. Germline V gene sequence: CDR1 LNHDA, CDR2 SQIVND (reference sequence). With 4 bases clipped from V and 7 bases from J, the junction kept 7 bases outside the gene matches. This CDR3 reads CASSRYTGEEQYF. DNA for the CDR3: TGTGCCAGTAGTAGGTACACAGGGGAGGAGCAGTACTTC.

The chain has TRBV5-1 and TRBJ2-7, with 9 positions matching TRBD1. The CDR3 length is 15 residues. The V segment lost 4 bases and the J segment 6 bases; nucleotides outside the gene matches: 11. Germline CDR1 reads SGHRS; CDR2 reads YFSETQ. The CDR3 spells CASSIGTGLGGEQYF. The CDR3 region has the DNA TGCGCCAGCAGCATCGGGACAGGGCTTGGGGGCGAGCAGTACTTC.

The chain links TRBV19 to TRBJ2-7; D is unresolved. CDR1 is LNHDA, CDR2 SQIVND, per germline (reference sequence). Between the trimmed V and J ends, which lost 1 base and 3 bases, there was a span of 7 bases. This CDR3 is 13 amino acids long. The CDR3 sequence is CASSIGHLYEQYF. The CDR3 nucleotides read TGTGCCAGTAGTATAGGACACCTCTACGAGCAGTACTTC.